The clone carrying this T cell receptor beta chain was counted a few times. Its antigen is unknown. This entry belongs to a study of identical twins. TCRdb redid the calling of the 5' RACE reads with MiXCR, one entry per CDR3 protein. The top ten clones hold around 10% of a sample with 350,000 to 450,000 distinct CDR3 sequences, approximately 17% of them seen once. Study outcomes and limitations: Beta out-of-frame sequences showed weaker excess twin sharing. Analyses of zero insertions could, in part, be confounded by invariant MAIT and iNKT cells.

The source of this sequence is a man over 45 in good health. The sample consisted of naive T cells sorted from blood.

Here the CDR3 DNA reads TGCAGTGCTAGGAGGGCAGATACGCAGTATTTT. Protein sequence: CSARRADTQYF. The chain joins TRBV20-1 to TRBJ2-3; perhaps TRBD2 as D (5 bases). V dropped 3 bases and J dropped 4 bases, with 5 bases sitting between them. From germline, CDR1 is DFQATT and CDR2 SNEGSKA (reference sequence). The CDR3 runs to 11 residues.